This is a list of T cell receptor beta chains from one sample in a study of cytomegalovirus exposure and HLA in healthy donors. Measured with immunoSEQ multiplex PCR; TCRdb has only the in-frame clones, and not every one. Of about 110,000 clones in the sample, 79% were seen once. Source material: PBMCs. Receptors originate from a woman aged 40 to 49 in good health and CMV-seronegative. Both conserved end residues are part of each CDR3. A D gene is named only where the DNA matches it firmly. Not every row has a clone size; where given, it reads once, few, many or a size class.

v_call	j_call	d_call	clone_size	cdr3_nt	cdr3_aa
TRBV27	TRBJ2-7	-	-	TGTGCCAGCAGCTCCGTCGGTTACGAGCAGTACTTC	CASSSVGYEQYF
TRBV7-2	TRBJ1-5	-	-	TGTGCCAGCAGCTTAGGGGACGGGAGGGGTAATCAGCCCCAGCATTTT	CASSLGDGRGNQPQHF
TRBV7-8	TRBJ2-1	TRBD2	-	TGTGCCAGCAGCCCACGGGAGGACGTAAAAGATGAGCAGTTCTTC	CASSPREDVKDEQFF
TRBV27	TRBJ2-4	-	-	TGTGCCAGCAGTCCCTGGAGGGGATCCATAGCCAAAAACATTCAGTACTTC	CASSPWRGSIAKNIQYF
TRBV5-6	TRBJ1-5	TRBD1	-	TGTGCCAGCAGCGCGGGACAGGGGGCTCAGCCCCAGCATTTT	CASSAGQGAQPQHF
TRBV19	TRBJ2-5	TRBD2	-	TGTGCCAGTAGTAGCGCTAGCGGGAAAGAGACCCAGTACTTC	CASSSASGKETQYF
TRBV27	TRBJ1-1	TRBD1	-	TGTGCCAGCAGTTTACAGGGGGCAAGTGAAGCTTTCTTT	CASSLQGASEAFF
TRBV2	TRBJ2-2	-	few	TGTGCCAGCACGGGGAGGATGAACACCGGGGAGCTGTTTTTT	CASTGRMNTGELFF
TRBV10-3	TRBJ2-3	TRBD1	few	TGTGCCATCAGTGAGTTCAGGGACAGGGGGCGCACAGATACGCAGTATTTT	CAISEFRDRGRTDTQYF
TRBV10-3	TRBJ1-2	-	-	TGTGCCATCAGTGTGGACAGCAATGGCTACACCTTC	CAISVDSNGYTF
TRBV7-9	TRBJ2-1	TRBD1	once	TGTTCCAGCAGCCCACGGGACAGGTTCTACAATGAGCAGTTCTTC	CSSSPRDRFYNEQFF
TRBV9	TRBJ1-4	TRBD1	-	TGTGCCAGCACCAACCGGGACAGACCTAATGAAAAACTGTTTTTT	CASTNRDRPNEKLFF
TRBV28	TRBJ1-2	-	few	TGTGCCAGCAGTCCCGCTAAGAACTATGGCTACACCTTC	CASSPAKNYGYTF
TRBV28	TRBJ1-2	TRBD1	-	TGTGCCAGCAGTACCTTGACAGGGGGAACATATGGCTACACCTTC	CASSTLTGGTYGYTF
TRBV25-1	TRBJ1-1	-	-	TGTGCCAGCAGCTCGGGGAGCACCGAAGCTTTCTTT	CASSSGSTEAFF
TRBV7-9	TRBJ2-2	-	-	TGTGCCAGCAGCCCGGGACAGAACACCGGGGAGCTGTTTTTT	CASSPGQNTGELFF
TRBV29-1	TRBJ2-7	TRBD2	-	TGCAGCGTAACGGGAGGGACACTAAGTTACGAGCAGTACTTC	CSVTGGTLSYEQYF
TRBV10-3	TRBJ1-1	-	-	TGTGCCATCAGTGCGGACAGGAACACTGAAGCTTTCTTT	CAISADRNTEAFF
TRBV19	TRBJ2-1	TRBD1	-	TGTGCCAGTAGTATAATTGCCGGGACAGAGGCCAATGAGCAGTTCTTC	CASSIIAGTEANEQFF
TRBV11-2	TRBJ2-1	-	-	TGTGCCAGCGGAGGGACTCGCAGGACCTACAATGAGCAGTTCTTC	CASGGTRRTYNEQFF
TRBV7-8	TRBJ2-1	-	-	TGTGCCAGCAGCTCACAGGGTACCCGCTCCTACAATGAGCAGTTCTTC	CASSSQGTRSYNEQFF
TRBV10-3	TRBJ1-3	-	-	TGTGCCATCGGTACAGGGTCAAGCTCTGGAAACACCATATATTTT	CAIGTGSSSGNTIYF
TRBV5-1	TRBJ2-1	TRBD2	-	TGCGCCAGCAGCTTGGAGGGTCAGCGGGAATACAATGAGCAGTTCTTC	CASSLEGQREYNEQFF
TRBV28	TRBJ1-1	TRBD1	-	TGTGCCAGCAGTTTGGCGGGACAGTTGAACACTGAAGCTTTCTTT	CASSLAGQLNTEAFF
TRBV4-1	TRBJ2-1	TRBD2	-	TGCGCCAGCAGCCCTGCGCGACTAGCGGGGGACAATGAGCAGTTCTTC	CASSPARLAGDNEQFF
TRBV5-1	TRBJ2-7	-	-	TGCGCCAGCAGCGGGCCCGACCTGACAGGCGCCGAGCAGTACTTC	CASSGPDLTGAEQYF
TRBV5-4	TRBJ2-3	-	-	TGTGCCAGCAGCACAGCTAGCGCTAGAAGCACAGATACGCAGTATTTT	CASSTASARSTDTQYF
TRBV30	TRBJ1-2	-	-	TGTGCCTGGAGTGTACAGATACAGGCCTATGGCTACACCTTC	CAWSVQIQAYGYTF
TRBV10-3	TRBJ2-1	-	-	TGTGCCATCAGTGAGTCGGTTAGGGGGAACGATTACAATGAGCAGTTCTTC	CAISESVRGNDYNEQFF
TRBV5-4	TRBJ1-2	-	-	TGTGCCAGCAGCTCCGACCCTCGTTCGACTAATGGCTACACCTTC	CASSSDPRSTNGYTF
TRBV27	TRBJ2-1	TRBD2	-	TGTGCCAGCAGTAGGACTAGCGGGGGGTCCTACAATGAGCAGTTCTTC	CASSRTSGGSYNEQFF
TRBV12-5	TRBJ1-2	-	-	TGTGCTAGTGGTTTAGGGGGGGGATCCCACTATGGCTACACCTTC	CASGLGGGSHYGYTF
TRBV6-5	TRBJ2-1	-	-	TGTGCCAGCAGTTACTCGGAGTTAACCTACAATGAGCAGTTCTTC	CASSYSELTYNEQFF
TRBV9	TRBJ2-7	-	few	TGTGCCAGCAGCGTAGGGCACGGAGGCTACGAGCAGTACTTC	CASSVGHGGYEQYF
TRBV5-6	TRBJ2-7	-	-	TGTGCCAGCAGCTTCGCGGGGGCGCGTTACGAGCAGTACTTC	CASSFAGARYEQYF
TRBV21-1	TRBJ2-6	-	-	-	CASSKDGRAVGSGANVLTF
TRBV14	TRBJ2-6	-	-	TGTGCCAGCAGCCCCCCCCCGGGGGCCAACGTCCTGACTTTC	CASSPPPGANVLTF
TRBV5-4	TRBJ1-1	-	-	TGTGCCAGCAGGGCTACAGTGATGAACACTGAAGCTTTCTTT	CASRATVMNTEAFF
TRBV28	TRBJ2-7	TRBD1	-	TGTGCCAGCAGTCTCCCGACAGGGGTGAGCTCCTACGAGCAGTACTTC	CASSLPTGVSSYEQYF
TRBV28	TRBJ1-4	TRBD1	few	TGTGCCAGCGGGGACAGGGAGGGTCATGAAAAACTGTTTTTT	CASGDREGHEKLFF